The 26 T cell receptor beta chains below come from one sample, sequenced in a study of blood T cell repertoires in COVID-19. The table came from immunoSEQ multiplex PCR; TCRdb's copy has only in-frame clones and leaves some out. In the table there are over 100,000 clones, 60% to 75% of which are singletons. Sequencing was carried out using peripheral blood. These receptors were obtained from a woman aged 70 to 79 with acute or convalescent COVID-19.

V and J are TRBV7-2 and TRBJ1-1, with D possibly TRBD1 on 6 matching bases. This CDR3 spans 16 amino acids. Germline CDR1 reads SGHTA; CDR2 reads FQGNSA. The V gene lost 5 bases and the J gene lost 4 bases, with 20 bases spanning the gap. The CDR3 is CASSQSRGVLGTEAFF. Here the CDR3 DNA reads TGTGCCAGCAGCCAGTCCAGGGGCGTTCTAGGCACTGAAGCTTTCTTT.

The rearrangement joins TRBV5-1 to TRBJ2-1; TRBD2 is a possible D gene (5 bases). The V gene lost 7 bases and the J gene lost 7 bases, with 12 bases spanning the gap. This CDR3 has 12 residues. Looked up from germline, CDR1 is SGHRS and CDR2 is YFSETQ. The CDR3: CASGTTGNEQFF. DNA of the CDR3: TGCGCCAGCGGTACGACGGGAAATGAGCAGTTCTTC.

The CDR3, as DNA: TGTGCCAGCCGCTCGGGGACAGCACAGCCCCAGCATTTT. As protein: CASRSGTAQPQHF. This rearrangement joins TRBV19 to TRBJ1-5; TRBD1 matches 7 bases. The ends lost 9 bases at V and 7 bases at J; junction bases unmatched: 9. Germline loops: CDR1 LNHDA, CDR2 SQIVND (reference sequence). The CDR3 runs to 13 residues.

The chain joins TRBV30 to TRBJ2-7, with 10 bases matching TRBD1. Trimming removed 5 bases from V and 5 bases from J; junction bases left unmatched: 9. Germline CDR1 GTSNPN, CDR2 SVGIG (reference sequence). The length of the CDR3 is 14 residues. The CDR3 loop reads CAWVLRDRGNEQYF. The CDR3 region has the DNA TGTGCCTGGGTCCTCCGGGACAGGGGCAACGAGCAGTACTTC.

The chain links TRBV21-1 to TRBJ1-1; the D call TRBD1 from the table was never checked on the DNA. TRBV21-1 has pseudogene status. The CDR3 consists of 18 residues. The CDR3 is CASIIPTLGQGGDTEAFF. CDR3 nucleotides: TGTGCCAGCATCATCCCCACACTTGGACAGGGGGGGGACACTGAAGCTTTCTTT.

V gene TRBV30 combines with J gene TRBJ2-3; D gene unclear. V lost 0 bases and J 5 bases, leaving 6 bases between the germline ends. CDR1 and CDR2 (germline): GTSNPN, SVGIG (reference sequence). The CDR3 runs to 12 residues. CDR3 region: CAWSVLGDTQYF. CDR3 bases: TGTGCCTGGAGTGTACTTGGAGATACGCAGTATTTT.

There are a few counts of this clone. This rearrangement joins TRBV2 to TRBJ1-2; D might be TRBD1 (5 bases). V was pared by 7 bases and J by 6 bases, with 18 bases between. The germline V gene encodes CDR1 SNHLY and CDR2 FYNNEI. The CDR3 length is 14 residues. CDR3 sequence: CASTNIPGLHGYTF. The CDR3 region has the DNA TGTGCCAGCACCAACATACCAGGGTTGCATGGCTACACCTTC.

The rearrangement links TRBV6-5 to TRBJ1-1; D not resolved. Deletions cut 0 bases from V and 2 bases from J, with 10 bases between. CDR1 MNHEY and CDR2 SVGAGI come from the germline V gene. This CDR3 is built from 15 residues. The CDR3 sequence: CASSYSGQDNTEAFF. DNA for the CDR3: TGTGCCAGCAGTTACTCAGGTCAGGATAACACTGAAGCTTTCTTT.

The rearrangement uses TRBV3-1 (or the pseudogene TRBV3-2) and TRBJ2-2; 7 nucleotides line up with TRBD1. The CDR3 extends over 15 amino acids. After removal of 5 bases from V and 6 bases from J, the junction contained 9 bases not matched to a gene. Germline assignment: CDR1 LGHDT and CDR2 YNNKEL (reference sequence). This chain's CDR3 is CASSLMHRGSGELFF. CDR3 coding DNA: TGTGCCAGCAGCTTAATGCACAGGGGCTCCGGGGAGCTGTTTTTT.

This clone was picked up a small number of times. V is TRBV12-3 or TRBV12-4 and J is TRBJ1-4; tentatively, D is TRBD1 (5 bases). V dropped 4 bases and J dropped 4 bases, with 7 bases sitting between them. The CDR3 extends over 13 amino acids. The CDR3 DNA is TGTGCCAGCAGTTCCGACAGTAATGAAAAACTGTTTTTT. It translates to CASSSDSNEKLFF.

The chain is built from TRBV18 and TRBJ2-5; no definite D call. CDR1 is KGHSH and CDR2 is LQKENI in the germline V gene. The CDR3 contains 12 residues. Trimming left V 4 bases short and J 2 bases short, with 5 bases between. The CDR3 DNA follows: TGTGCCAGCTCACTAGAACAAGAGACCCAGTACTTC. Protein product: CASSLEQETQYF.

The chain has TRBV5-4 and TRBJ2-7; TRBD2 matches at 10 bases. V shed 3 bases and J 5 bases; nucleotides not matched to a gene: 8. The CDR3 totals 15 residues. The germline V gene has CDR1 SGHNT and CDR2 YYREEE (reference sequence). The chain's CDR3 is CASSSRGTSVDEQYF. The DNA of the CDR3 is TGTGCCAGCAGCTCCCGTGGGACTAGCGTCGACGAGCAGTACTTC.

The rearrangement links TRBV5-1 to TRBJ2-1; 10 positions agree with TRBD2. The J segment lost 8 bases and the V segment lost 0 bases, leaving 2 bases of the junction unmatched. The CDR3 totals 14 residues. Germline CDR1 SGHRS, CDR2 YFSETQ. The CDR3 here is CASSLGLAGDEQFF. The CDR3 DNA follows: TGCGCCAGCAGCTTGGGACTAGCGGGCGATGAGCAGTTCTTC.

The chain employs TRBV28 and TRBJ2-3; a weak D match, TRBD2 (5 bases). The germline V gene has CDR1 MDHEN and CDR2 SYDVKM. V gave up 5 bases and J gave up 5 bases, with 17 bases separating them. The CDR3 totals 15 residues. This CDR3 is CASSLWGEGRDTQYF. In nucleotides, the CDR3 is TGTGCCAGCAGTCTCTGGGGAGAGGGTAGAGATACGCAGTATTTT.

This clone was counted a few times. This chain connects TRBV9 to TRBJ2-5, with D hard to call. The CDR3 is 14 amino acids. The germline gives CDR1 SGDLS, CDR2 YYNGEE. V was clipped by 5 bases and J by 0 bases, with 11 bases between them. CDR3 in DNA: TGTGCCAGCAGTCGATCAGGTTACCAAGAGACCCAGTACTTC. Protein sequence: CASSRSGYQETQYF.

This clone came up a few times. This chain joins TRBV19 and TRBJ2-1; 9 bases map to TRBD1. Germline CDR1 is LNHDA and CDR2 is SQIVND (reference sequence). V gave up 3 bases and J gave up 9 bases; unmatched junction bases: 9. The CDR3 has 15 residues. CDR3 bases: TGTGCCAGTAGTATTCCGGACAGGGGATATCGTGAGCAGTTCTTC. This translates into CASSIPDRGYREQFF.

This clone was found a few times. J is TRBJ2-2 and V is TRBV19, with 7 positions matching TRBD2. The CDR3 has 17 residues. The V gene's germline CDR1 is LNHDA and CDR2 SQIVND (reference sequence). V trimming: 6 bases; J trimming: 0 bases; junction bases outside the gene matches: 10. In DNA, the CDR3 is TGTGCCAGTAGGACCCCCTGGGGACTAACGAACACCGGGGAGCTGTTTTTT. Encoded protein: CASRTPWGLTNTGELFF. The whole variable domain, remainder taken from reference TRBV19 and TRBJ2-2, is DGGITQSPKYLFRKEGQNVTLSCEQNLNHDAMYWYRQDPGQGLRLIYYSQIVNDFQKGDIAEGYSVSREKKESFPLTVTSAQKNPTAFYLCASRTPWGLTNTGELFFGEGSRLTVL.

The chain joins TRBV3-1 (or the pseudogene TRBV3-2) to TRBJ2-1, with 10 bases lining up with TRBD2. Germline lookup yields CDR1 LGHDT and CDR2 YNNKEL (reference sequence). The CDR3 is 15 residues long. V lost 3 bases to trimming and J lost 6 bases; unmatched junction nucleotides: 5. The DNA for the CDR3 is TGTGCCAGCAGCCACGGTAGCGGGGGGTCCAATGAGCAGTTCTTC. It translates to CASSHGSGGSNEQFF.

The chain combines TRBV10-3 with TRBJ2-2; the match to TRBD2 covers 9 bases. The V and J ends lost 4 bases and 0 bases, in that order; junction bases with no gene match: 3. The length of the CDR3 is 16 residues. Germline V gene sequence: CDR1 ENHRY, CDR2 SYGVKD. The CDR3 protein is CAISVIAGANTGELFF. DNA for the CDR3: TGTGCCATCAGTGTTATAGCGGGGGCGAACACCGGGGAGCTGTTTTTT.

CDR3 loop: CASRTTVIETQYF. For the CDR3, the DNA is TGTGCCAGCAGGACGACAGTTATTGAGACCCAGTACTTC. The V gene is TRBV5-6, the J gene TRBJ2-5, with D possibly being TRBD1 (5 bases). CDR1 is SGHDT, CDR2 YYEEEE, per germline. CDR3 size: 13 residues. The germline V and J ends were trimmed by 5 bases and 5 bases, with 13 bases remaining between them.

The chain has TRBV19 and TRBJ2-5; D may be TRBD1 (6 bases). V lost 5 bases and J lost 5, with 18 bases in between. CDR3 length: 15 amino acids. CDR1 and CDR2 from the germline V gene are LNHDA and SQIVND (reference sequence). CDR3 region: CASSLGARGWETQYF. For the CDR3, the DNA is TGTGCCAGTAGTCTGGGGGCCAGGGGCTGGGAGACCCAGTACTTC.

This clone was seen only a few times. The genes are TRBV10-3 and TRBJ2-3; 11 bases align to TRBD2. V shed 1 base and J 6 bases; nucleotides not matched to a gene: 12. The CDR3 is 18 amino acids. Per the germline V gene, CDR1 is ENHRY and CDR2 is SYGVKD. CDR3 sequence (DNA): TGTGCCATCAGTGAGTGGGGGACTAGCGGCACCAAGGGGGATACGCAGTATTTT. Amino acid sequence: CAISEWGTSGTKGDTQYF.

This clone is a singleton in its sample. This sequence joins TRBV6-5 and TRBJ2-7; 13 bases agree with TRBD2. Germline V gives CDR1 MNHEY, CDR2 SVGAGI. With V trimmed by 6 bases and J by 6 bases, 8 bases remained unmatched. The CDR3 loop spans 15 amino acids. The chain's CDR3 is CASSPGLAGLAEQYF. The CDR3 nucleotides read TGTGCCAGCAGCCCGGGACTAGCGGGGTTGGCCGAGCAGTACTTC.

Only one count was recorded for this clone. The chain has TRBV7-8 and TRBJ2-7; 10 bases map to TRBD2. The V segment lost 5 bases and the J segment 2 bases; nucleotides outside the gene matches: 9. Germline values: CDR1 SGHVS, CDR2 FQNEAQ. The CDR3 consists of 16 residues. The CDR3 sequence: CASSPLLAGNTYEQYF. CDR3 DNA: TGTGCCAGCAGCCCCCTACTAGCGGGGAATACCTACGAGCAGTACTTC.

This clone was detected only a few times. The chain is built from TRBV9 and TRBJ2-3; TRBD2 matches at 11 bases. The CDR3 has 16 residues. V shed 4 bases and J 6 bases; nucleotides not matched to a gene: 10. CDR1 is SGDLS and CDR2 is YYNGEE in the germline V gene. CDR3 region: CASSPRDSGGADTQYF. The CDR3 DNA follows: TGTGCCAGCAGCCCCCGGGATAGCGGGGGGGCGGATACGCAGTATTTT.

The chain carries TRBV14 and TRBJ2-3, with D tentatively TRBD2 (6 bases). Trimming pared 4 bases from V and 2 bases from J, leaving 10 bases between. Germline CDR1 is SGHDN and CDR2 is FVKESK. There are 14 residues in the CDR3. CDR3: CASSLRGYTDTQYF. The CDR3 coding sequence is TGTGCCAGCAGCCTTCGGGGGTACACAGATACGCAGTATTTT. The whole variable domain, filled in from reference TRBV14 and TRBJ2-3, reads EAGVTQFPSHSVIEKGQTVTLRCDPISGHDNLYWYRRVMGKEIKFLLHFVKESKQDESGMPNNRFLAERTGGTYSTLKVQPAELEDSGVYFCASSLRGYTDTQYFGPGTRLTVL.